This T cell receptor beta chain was sequenced during a study of cytomegalovirus exposure and HLA in healthy donors. Findings and caveats of the study: Another analysis was done later, and it associated around 15,000 TCR beta sequences with HLA alleles at 0.05 false discovery rate. DRB1 had the most TCR associations and HLA-C the fewest, a later analysis found, with rates varying by HLA locus.

V lost 4 bases to trimming and J lost 9 bases; unmatched junction nucleotides: 10. This CDR3 contains 14 residues. CDR1 and CDR2 from the germline V gene are SGHAT and FQNNGV. Comment on this clone: Its antigen is not identified.

There were likely unrecorded immune exposures, though donors were nominally healthy when sampled. This PCR relied on a set of 60 Vbeta primers and 13 Jbeta primers. The protocol was immunoSEQ multiplex PCR, while the TCRdb copy is restricted to in-frame clones and leaves out a portion. The table lists 150,000 to 200,000 clones, approximately 84% of them singletons. The chain carries TRBV11-2 and TRBJ2-7; TRBD1 matches at 9 bases. The TCR originated in a man aged 45-60 years in good health and CMV-seropositive. Sequenced input: PBMCs. The CDR3 region has the DNA TGTGCCAGCAGCTCCGGGACAGGGAAACGTCGGCAGTACTTC. Encoded protein: CASSSGTGKRRQYF.